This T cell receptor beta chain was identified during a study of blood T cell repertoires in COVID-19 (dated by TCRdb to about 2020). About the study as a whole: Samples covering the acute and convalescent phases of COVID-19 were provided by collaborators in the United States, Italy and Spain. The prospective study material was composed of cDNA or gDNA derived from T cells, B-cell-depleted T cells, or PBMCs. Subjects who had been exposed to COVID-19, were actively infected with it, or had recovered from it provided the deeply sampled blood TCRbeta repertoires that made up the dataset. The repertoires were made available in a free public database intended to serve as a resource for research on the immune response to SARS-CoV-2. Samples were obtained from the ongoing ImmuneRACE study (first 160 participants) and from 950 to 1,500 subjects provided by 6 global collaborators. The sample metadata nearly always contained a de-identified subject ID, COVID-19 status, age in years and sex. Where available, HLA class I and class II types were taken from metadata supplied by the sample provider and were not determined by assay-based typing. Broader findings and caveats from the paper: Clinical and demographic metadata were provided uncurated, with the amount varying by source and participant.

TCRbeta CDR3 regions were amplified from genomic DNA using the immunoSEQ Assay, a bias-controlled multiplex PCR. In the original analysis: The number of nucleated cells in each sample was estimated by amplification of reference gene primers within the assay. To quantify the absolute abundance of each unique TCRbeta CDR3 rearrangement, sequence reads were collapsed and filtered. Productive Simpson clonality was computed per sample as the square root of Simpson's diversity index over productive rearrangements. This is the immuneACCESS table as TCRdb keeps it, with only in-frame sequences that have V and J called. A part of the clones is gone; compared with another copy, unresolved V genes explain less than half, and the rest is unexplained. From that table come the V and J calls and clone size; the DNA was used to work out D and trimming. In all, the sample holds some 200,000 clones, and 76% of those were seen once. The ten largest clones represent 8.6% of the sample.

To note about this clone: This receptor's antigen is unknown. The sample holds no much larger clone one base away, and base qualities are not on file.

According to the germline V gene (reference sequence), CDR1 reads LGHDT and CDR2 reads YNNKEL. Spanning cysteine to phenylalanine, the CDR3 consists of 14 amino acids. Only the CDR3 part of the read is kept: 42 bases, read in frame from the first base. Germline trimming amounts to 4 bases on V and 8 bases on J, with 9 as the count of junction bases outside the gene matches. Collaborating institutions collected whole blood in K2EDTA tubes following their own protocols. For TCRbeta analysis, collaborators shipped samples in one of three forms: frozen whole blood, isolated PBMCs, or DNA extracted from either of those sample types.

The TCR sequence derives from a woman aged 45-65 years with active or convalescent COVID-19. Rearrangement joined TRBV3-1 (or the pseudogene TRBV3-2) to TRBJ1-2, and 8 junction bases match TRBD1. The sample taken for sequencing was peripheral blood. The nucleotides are TGTGCCAGCAGCCTCGCGGACAGGGTGAAAGGCTACACCTTC. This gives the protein CASSLADRVKGYTF.